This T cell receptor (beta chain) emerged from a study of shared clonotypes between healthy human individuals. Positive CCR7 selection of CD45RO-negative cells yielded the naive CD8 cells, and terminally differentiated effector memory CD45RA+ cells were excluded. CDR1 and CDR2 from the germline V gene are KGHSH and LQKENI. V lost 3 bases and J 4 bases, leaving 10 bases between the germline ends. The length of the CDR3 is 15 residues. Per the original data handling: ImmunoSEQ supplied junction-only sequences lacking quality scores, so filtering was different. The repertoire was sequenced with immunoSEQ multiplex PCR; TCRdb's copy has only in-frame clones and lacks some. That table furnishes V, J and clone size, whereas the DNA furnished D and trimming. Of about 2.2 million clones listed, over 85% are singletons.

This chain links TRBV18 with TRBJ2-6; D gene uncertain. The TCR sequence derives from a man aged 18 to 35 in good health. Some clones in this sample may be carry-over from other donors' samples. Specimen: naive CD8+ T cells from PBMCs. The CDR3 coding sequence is TGTGCCAGCTCACCGGCCCGGGCCGGGGCCAACGTCCTGACTTTC. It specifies CASSPARAGANVLTF.